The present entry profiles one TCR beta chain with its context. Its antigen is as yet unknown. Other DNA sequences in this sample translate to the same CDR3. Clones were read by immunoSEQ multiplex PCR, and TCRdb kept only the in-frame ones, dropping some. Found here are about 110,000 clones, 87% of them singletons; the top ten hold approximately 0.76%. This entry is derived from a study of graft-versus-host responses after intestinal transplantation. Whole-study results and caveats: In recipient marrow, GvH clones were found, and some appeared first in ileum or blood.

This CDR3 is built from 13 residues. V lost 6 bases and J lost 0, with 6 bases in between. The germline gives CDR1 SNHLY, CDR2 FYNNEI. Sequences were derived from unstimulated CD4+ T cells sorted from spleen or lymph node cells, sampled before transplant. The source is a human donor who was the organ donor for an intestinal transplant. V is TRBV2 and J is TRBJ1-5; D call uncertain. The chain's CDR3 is CASRGNSNQPQHF. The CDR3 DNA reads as TGTGCCAGCAGAGGGAATAGCAATCAGCCCCAGCATTTT.